Detailed here is one TCR beta chain. This clone's antigen is unknown. There are no base qualities to consult, and no much larger clone falls within one base. For two to three days, T cells were expanded from blood mononuclear cells using either the anti-CD3 antibody OKT3 or CD3/CD28 Dynabeads. The culture conditions for expanded T cells were RPMI 1640 plus 10% fetal bovine serum, recombinant human IL-2 (about 100 IU/ml) and IL-7 (5 ng/ml). For cocultures, about 5 x 10^4 normal T cells were combined with about 5 x 10^4 target cells and bispecific antibody in about 0.095 mL and incubated for around 16 hours at 37 degrees C. Each bispecific antibody was composed of two single-chain variable fragments, which were expressed in a single-chain diabody format with a His tag. Effector T cells were obtained from healthy human donors, and peripheral blood mononuclear cells were isolated from leukapheresis samples by Ficoll density gradient centrifugation.

CDR1 and CDR2 are drawn from the germline V gene (reference sequence): SGHKS, YYEKEE. The CDR3 goes from the cysteine to the phenylalanine over 15 residues. The only DNA kept is the CDR3, 45 bases in frame from the first base. V lost 1 base and J lost 5 bases, and the count of bases not matched to a germline gene is 4. The record originates from a study of beta chain bispecific antibodies for T cell cancers (dated by TCRdb to about 2021). Describing the broader study: Healthy donor T cells were cocultured with T cell leukemia lines and bispecific antibodies, and TRBV sequencing of the surviving cells was then used to measure how much each TRBV family was depleted. On the cell surface, TRBV12 (TRBV12-3) was expressed by Jurkat cells, whereas TRBV5-5 was expressed by HPB-ALL cells.

The libraries included unique molecular identifier barcodes, and the barcodes were used to quantify clonotypes. Qiagen AllPrep DNA/RNA Micro kits were used to isolate total RNA, and an Agilent TapeStation was used to check RNA quality. TCR beta libraries were constructed by 5' RACE, in which cDNA synthesis was followed by two PCR steps with TCR beta constant-region gene-specific primers. Sequencing of the TCR beta libraries was performed on an Illumina MiSeq platform. The source study handled its data this way. MIGEC, MiXCR and VDJtools were used to process the reads. To get a clonotype's frequency, the unique molecular identifiers belonging to that clonotype were divided by all unique molecular identifiers in the sample. Any TRBV gene that IMGT lists as a pseudogene or open reading frame, and is therefore nonfunctional, such as TRBV1, TRBV12-1 and TRBV21, was left out. Using fastp at Q25 and MiXCR, TCRdb reprocessed the public reads and kept productive beta chains. Rows with a matching CDR3 protein are joined into one entry that keeps the most common DNA and genes. The V and J calls were determined by TCRdb, not by the authors. For this sample the table gives just over 20,000 distinct CDR3 sequences, of which 2.6% were detected only once. Approximately 30% of the sample lies in the top ten.

Broad study findings and their caveats: Every sequenced sample contained a mix of leukemia cell line cells and normal T cells, and most targeted TRBV signal came from the leukemia cells rather than from the normal T cells. Cross-reactivity of the anti-TRBV5-5 antibody with TRBV5-6 was attributed to high sequence similarity between the two genes.

The receptor was isolated from a human donor in good health. Some clones in this sample may be carry-over from other donors' samples. The chain joins TRBV5-5 to TRBJ2-1; 9 central nucleotides agree with TRBD2. The sequenced sample was healthy donor T cells cultured with leukemia cells. The nucleotide sequence reads as follows: TGTGCCAGCAGCTTGCTAGCTAGCGGGGACAATGAGCAGTTCTTC. This sequence encodes CASSLLASGDNEQFF.